The next 16 T cell receptor beta chains were all read from a single sample in a study of chemoradiotherapy in HPV16-positive cancers. Method: immunoSEQ multiplex PCR; TCRdb's copy keeps in-frame clones and lacks some. The sample holds 9,500 to 15,000 clones, around 90% seen once. This specimen consisted of blood, obtained from a patient who underwent chemoradiotherapy. These receptors were collected from a human donor with HPV-associated anogenital cancer.

This clone was seen a few times. The chain employs TRBV19 and TRBJ2-7, with D perhaps TRBD1 (5 bases). From germline, CDR1 is LNHDA and CDR2 SQIVND (reference sequence). The ends were cut back, 3 bases at V and 3 bases at J, with 9 bases in the middle. There are 13 residues in the CDR3. Here the CDR3 reads CASSIGRDYEQYF. The CDR3 DNA reads TGTGCCAGTAGTATCGGCAGGGACTACGAGCAGTACTTC.

V is TRBV7-2 and J is TRBJ2-5; 12 positions agree with TRBD2. Per germline, CDR1 SGHTA and CDR2 FQGNSA. After removal of 5 bases from V and 7 bases from J, the junction contained 14 bases not matched to a gene. CDR3 length equals 17 residues. CDR3 sequence reads: CASSLTTSGGSQGTQYF. The CDR3 coding sequence is TGTGCCAGCAGCCTCACGACTAGCGGGGGATCTCAGGGGACCCAGTACTTC.

This clone has just a few counts. V gene TRBV2 combines with J gene TRBJ1-1; D is undetermined. Trimming shortened V by 6 bases and J by 5 bases, and 10 bases separated the two germline ends. The CDR3 is 12 residues long. Per the germline V gene, CDR1 is SNHLY and CDR2 is FYNNEI. CDR3 residues: CASSPAGTEAFF. The CDR3 bases are TGTGCCAGCAGCCCGGCGGGAACTGAAGCTTTCTTT.

The chain couples TRBV2 to TRBJ1-6, with D possibly matching TRBD1 (5 bases). This CDR3 comprises 14 residues. Trimming left V 9 bases short and J 9 bases short, with 18 bases between. Germline CDR1 reads SNHLY; CDR2 reads FYNNEI. DNA of the CDR3: TGTGCCAGTGGAGGGGAGGTCGATGTTTCACCCCTCCACTTT. As protein: CASGGEVDVSPLHF.

This rearrangement joins TRBV4-1 to TRBJ2-5, with TRBD1 matching over 7 bases. Germline V CDR1 and CDR2: MGHRA, YSYEKL. With V trimmed by 1 base and J by 0 bases, 2 bases remained unmatched. This CDR3 is 15 amino acids long. The CDR3 sequence: CASSQGDRDQETQYF. The CDR3, as DNA: TGCGCCAGCAGCCAAGGAGACAGGGACCAAGAGACCCAGTACTTC.

J is TRBJ1-5 and V is TRBV6-1; D is unresolved. The CDR3 is 11 residues long. V lost 6 bases and J 4 bases, leaving 4 bases between the germline ends. The germline gives CDR1 MNHNS, CDR2 SASEGT. The CDR3 sequence: CASRENQPQHF. The CDR3 bases are TGTGCCAGCAGGGAAAATCAGCCCCAGCATTTT.

The rearrangement links TRBV9 to TRBJ1-2; D is perhaps TRBD1 (6 bases). Between the trimmed V and J ends, which lost 3 bases and 6 bases, there was a span of 15 bases. There are 14 residues in the CDR3. In germline, CDR1 is SGDLS, CDR2 YYNGEE. The CDR3: CASSANRGADGYTF. CDR3 coding DNA: TGTGCCAGCAGCGCAAATCGGGGGGCCGATGGCTACACCTTC.

This clone has just one count. The chain has TRBV7-9 and TRBJ2-1; D call uncertain. Trimming removed 3 bases from V and 5 bases from J, with 11 bases in between. Looked up from germline, CDR1 is SEHNR and CDR2 is FQNEAQ (reference sequence). The CDR3 has 14 amino acids. The CDR3 protein is CASSFRPAHNEQFF. CDR3 coding DNA: TGTGCCAGCAGCTTTCGTCCGGCCCACAATGAGCAGTTCTTC. The variable domain in full, completed from reference TRBV7-9 and TRBJ2-1, reads DTGVSQNPRHKITKRGQNVTFRCDPISEHNRLYWYRQTLGQGPEFLTYFQNEAQLEKSRLLSDRFSAERPKGSFSTLEIQRTEQGDSAMYLCASSFRPAHNEQFFGPGTRLTVL.

V gene TRBV7-6 combines with J gene TRBJ1-1, with D possibly matching TRBD1 (5 bases). CDR1 and CDR2 (germline): SGHVS, FNYEAQ. The V and J ends lost 5 bases and 3 bases respectively, with 13 bases between them. The CDR3 spans 14 residues. CDR3 coding DNA: TGTGCCAGCAGCCAGGGTTTCGGGCACACTGAAGCTTTCTTT. Translated: CASSQGFGHTEAFF.

The rearrangement uses TRBV7-9 and TRBJ2-5; D unclear. The germline CDR1 and CDR2 sequences are SEHNR and FQNEAQ (reference sequence). The CDR3 runs 11 residues. Trimming shortened V by 4 bases and J by 1 base, and 1 base separated the two germline ends. The CDR3 reads CASSSQETQYF. For the CDR3, the DNA is TGTGCCAGCAGCTCCCAAGAGACCCAGTACTTC.

This clone is a singleton in its sample. The J gene is TRBJ1-6, the V gene TRBV6-6; 7 bases line up with TRBD1. This CDR3 spans 12 amino acids. Germline V gene sequence: CDR1 MNHNY, CDR2 SVGAGI (reference sequence). The CDR3 region has the DNA TGTGCTTCGCAGGGGGACGCTTCACCCCTCCACTTT. Its translation: CASQGDASPLHF.

In its sample, this clone was seen once. V is TRBV9 and J is TRBJ2-2; no clear D. The CDR3 is 19 residues long. CDR1 is SGDLS, CDR2 YYNGEE, per germline. Trimming removed 4 bases at V and 2 bases at J, with 24 bases between. The CDR3 nucleotides are TGTGCCAGCAGCCCCCGCGGATCCTACCAAAACCTCAACACCGGGGAGCTGTTTTTT. It translates to CASSPRGSYQNLNTGELFF.

The rearrangement uses TRBV27 and TRBJ2-7, with 7 bases identical to TRBD1. This CDR3 spans 14 amino acids. Germline-derived CDR1 and CDR2 are MNHEY and SMNVEV (reference sequence). V trimming: 3 bases; J trimming: 0 bases; junction bases outside the gene matches: 2. CDR3 coding DNA: TGTGCCAGCAGTTTGGACAGGCGCTCCTACGAGCAGTACTTC. Its protein is CASSLDRRSYEQYF.

The chain carries TRBV27 and TRBJ2-5, with D possibly TRBD1 on 6 matching bases. The CDR3 is 14 residues long. Looked up from germline, CDR1 is MNHEY and CDR2 is SMNVEV (reference sequence). Deletions cut 5 bases from V and 3 bases from J, with 13 bases between. This CDR3 reads CASSPTGRKETQYF. Written as DNA, the CDR3 is TGTGCCAGCAGTCCGACAGGCCGCAAAGAGACCCAGTACTTC.

The chain recombines TRBV28 with TRBJ1-4; tentative D call: TRBD1 (6 bases). This CDR3 has 16 residues. CDR1 is MDHEN, CDR2 SYDVKM, per germline. Trimming left V 8 bases short and J 5 bases short, with 21 bases between. Here the CDR3 DNA reads TGTGCCAGCTCGACCGTAAACAGGGCCAGAAATGAAAAACTGTTTTTT. It codes for CASSTVNRARNEKLFF.

This chain uses TRBV6-6 with TRBJ1-5; 10 nucleotides match TRBD1. This CDR3 spans 15 amino acids. Losses at the gene ends were 5 bases for V and 7 bases for J; bases not matched to a gene: 8. Germline CDR1 MNHNY, CDR2 SVGAGI (reference sequence). CDR3: CASSQGTGVKQPQHF. Here the CDR3 DNA reads TGTGCCAGCAGTCAGGGGACAGGGGTTAAACAGCCCCAGCATTTT.